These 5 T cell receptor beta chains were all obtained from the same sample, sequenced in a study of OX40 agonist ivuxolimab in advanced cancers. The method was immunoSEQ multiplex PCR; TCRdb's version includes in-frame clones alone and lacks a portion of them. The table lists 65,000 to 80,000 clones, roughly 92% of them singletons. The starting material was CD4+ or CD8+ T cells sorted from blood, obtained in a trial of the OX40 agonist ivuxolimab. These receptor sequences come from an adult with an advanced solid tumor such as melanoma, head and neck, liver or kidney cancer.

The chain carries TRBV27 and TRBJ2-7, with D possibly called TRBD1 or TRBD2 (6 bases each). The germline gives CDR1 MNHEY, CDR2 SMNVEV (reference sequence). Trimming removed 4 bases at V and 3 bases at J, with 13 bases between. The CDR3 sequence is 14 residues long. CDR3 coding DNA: TGTGCCAGCAGTTCAGGAGGGGGGAGCTACGAGCAGTACTTC. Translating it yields CASSSGGGSYEQYF.

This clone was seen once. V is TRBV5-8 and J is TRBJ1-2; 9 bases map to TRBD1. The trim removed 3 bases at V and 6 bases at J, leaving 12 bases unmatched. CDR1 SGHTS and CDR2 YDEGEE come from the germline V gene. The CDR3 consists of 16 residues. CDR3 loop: CASSSPDRGRVDGYTF. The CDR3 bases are TGTGCCAGCAGCTCCCCGGACAGGGGAAGGGTGGATGGCTACACCTTC.

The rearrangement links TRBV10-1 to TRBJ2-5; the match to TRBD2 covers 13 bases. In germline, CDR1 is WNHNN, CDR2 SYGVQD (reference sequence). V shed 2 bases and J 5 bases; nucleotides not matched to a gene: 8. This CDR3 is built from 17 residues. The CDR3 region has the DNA TGCGCCAGCAGTGAGGGCCCCGGACTAGCGGGAGCCGAGACCCAGTACTTC. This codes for CASSEGPGLAGAETQYF.

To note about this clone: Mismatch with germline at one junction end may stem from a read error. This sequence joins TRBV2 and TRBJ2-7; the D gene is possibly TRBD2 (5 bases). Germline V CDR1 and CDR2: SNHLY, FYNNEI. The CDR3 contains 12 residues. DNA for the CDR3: TGTGCCAGCAGTGGCTCAAGCGGAGAAGACTCCTTC. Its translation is CASSGSSGEDSF.

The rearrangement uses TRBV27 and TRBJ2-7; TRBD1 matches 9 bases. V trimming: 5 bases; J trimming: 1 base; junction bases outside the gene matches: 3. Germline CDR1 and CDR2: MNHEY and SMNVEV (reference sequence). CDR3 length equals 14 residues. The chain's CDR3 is CASSIGQGSYEQYF. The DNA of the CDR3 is TGTGCCAGCAGTATCGGACAGGGGTCCTACGAGCAGTACTTC.